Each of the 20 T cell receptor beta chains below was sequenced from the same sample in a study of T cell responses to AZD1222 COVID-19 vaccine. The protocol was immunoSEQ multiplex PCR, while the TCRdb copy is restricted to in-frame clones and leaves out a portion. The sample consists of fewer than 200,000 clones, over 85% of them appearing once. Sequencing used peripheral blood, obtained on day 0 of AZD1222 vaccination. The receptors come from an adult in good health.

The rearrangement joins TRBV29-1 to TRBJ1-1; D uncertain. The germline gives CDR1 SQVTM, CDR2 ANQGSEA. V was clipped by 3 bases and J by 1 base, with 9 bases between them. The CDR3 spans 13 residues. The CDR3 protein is CSVDGPGNTEAFF. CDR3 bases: TGCAGCGTTGACGGTCCAGGGAACACTGAAGCTTTCTTT.

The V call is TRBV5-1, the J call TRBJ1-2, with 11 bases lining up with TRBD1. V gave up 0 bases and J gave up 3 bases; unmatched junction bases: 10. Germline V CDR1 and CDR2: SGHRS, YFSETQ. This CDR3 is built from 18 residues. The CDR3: CASSLAADRGRLYYGYTF. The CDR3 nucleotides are TGCGCCAGCAGCTTGGCGGCGGACAGGGGGCGGCTGTACTATGGCTACACCTTC.

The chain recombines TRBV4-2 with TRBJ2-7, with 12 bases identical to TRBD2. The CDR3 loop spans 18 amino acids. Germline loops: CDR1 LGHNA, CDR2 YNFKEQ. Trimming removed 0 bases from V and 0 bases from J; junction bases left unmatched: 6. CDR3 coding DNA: TGTGCCAGCAGCCAAGATCCTAGCGGGAGGGCCCTCTCCTACGAGCAGTACTTC. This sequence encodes CASSQDPSGRALSYEQYF.

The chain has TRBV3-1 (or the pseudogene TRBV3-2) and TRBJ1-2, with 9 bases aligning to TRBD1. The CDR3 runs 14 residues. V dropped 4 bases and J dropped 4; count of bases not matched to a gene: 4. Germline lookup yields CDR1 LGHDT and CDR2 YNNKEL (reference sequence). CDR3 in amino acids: CASSRQGGSYGYTF. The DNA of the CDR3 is TGTGCCAGCAGCCGACAGGGGGGTAGCTATGGCTACACCTTC.

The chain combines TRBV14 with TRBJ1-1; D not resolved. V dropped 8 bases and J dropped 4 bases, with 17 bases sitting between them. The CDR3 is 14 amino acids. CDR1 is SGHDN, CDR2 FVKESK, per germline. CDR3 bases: TGTGCCAGCGGGTTGGGCCCTGGGTCCACTGAAGCTTTCTTT. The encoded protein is CASGLGPGSTEAFF.

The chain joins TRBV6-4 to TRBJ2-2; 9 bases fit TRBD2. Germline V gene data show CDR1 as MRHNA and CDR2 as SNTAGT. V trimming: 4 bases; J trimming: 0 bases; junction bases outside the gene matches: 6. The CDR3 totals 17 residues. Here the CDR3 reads CASSAHSGSANTGELFF. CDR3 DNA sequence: TGTGCCAGCAGTGCTCATAGCGGGAGCGCGAACACCGGGGAGCTGTTTTTT.

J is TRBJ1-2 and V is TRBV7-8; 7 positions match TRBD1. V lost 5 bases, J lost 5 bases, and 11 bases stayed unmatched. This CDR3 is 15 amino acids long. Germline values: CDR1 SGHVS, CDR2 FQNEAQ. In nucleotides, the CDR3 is TGTGCCAGCAGCCCGAGGACAGGCGATTTATATGGCTACACCTTC. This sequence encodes CASSPRTGDLYGYTF. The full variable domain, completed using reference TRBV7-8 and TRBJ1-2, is GAGVSQSPRYKVAKRGQDVALRCDPISGHVSLFWYQQALGQGPEFLTYFQNEAQLDKSGLPSDRFFAERPEGSVSTLKIQRTQQEDSAVYLCASSPRTGDLYGYTFGSGTRLTVV.

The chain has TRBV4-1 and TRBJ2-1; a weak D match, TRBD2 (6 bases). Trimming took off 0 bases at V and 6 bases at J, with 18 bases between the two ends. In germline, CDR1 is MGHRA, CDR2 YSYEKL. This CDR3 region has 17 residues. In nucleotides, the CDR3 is TGCGCCAGCAGCCAAGATTATGGAACGGGAGATCGCAATGAGCAGTTCTTC. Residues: CASSQDYGTGDRNEQFF.

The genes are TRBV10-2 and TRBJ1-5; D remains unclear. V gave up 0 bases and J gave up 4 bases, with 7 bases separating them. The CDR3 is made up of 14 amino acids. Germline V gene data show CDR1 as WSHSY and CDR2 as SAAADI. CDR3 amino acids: CASSESNFNQPQHF. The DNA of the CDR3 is TGCGCCAGCAGTGAGTCTAATTTTAATCAGCCCCAGCATTTT.

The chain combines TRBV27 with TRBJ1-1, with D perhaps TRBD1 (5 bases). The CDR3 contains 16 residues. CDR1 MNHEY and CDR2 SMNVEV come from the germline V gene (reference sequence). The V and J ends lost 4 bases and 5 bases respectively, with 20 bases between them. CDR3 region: CASSSSSPPGGTEAFF. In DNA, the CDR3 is TGTGCCAGCAGTTCATCCTCACCCCCGGGGGGAACTGAAGCTTTCTTT.

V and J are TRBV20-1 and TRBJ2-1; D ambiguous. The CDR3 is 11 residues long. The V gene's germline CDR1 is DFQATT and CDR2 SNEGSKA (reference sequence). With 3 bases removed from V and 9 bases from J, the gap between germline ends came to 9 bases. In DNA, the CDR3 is TGCAGTGCTAGCCCCCTAGGTGAGCAGTTCTTC. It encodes CSASPLGEQFF.

The CDR3 nucleotides read TGCGCCAGCAGCTTGGTCGGCCAGGGGACGAGAGAGCAGTACTTC. It is translated as CASSLVGQGTREQYF. The chain has TRBV5-1 and TRBJ2-7; TRBD1 is a possible D gene (6 bases). This CDR3 contains 15 residues. Between the trimmed V and J ends, which lost 0 bases and 7 bases, there was a span of 17 bases. Germline V gene lookup returns CDR1 SGHRS and CDR2 YFSETQ.

Here the CDR3 reads CASSQDRGSGNSGGYTF. The CDR3 DNA follows: TGTGCCAGCAGCCAAGATCGGGGGTCCGGGAACAGCGGAGGCTACACCTTC. The gene calls are TRBV3-1 (or the pseudogene TRBV3-2) and TRBJ1-2, with D perhaps matching TRBD1 (5 bases). This CDR3 region has 17 residues. The V end was cut by 0 bases, the J end by 8 bases, with 22 bases between. Germline CDR1 is LGHDT and CDR2 is YNNKEL (reference sequence).

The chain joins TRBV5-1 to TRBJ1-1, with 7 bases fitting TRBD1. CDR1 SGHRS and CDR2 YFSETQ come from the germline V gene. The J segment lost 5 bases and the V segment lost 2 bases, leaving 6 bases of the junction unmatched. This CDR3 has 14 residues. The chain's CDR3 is CASSLRDSGTEAFF. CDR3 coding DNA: TGCGCCAGCAGCTTACGGGACAGCGGAACTGAAGCTTTCTTT.

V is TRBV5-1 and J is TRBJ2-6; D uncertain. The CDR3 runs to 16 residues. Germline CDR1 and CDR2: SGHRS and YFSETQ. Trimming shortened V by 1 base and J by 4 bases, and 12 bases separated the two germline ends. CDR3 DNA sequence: TGCGCCAGCAGCTTGCAAGCTTCACCAGGGGCCAACGTCCTGACTTTC. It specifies CASSLQASPGANVLTF.

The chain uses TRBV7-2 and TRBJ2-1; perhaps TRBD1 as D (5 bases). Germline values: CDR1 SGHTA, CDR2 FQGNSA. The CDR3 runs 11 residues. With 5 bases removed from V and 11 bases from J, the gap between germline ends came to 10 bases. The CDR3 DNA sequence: TGTGCCAGCAGCACAGGACCAAAGCAGTTCTTC. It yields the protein CASSTGPKQFF.

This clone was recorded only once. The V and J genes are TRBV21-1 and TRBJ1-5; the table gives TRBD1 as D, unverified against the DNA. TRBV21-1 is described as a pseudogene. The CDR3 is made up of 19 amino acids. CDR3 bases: TGTGCCAGCAGCAAAGCTCAAAGGGATACAGGCGGTTTCAATCAGCCCCAGCATTTT. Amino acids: CASSKAQRDTGGFNQPQHF.

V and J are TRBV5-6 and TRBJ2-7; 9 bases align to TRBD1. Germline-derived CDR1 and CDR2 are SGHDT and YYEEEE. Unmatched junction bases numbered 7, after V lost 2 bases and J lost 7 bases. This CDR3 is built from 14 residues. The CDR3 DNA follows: TGTGCCAGCAGCTTTGGGGACAGGGCGGAAGAGCAGTACTTC. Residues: CASSFGDRAEEQYF. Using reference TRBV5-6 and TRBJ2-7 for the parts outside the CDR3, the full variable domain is DAGVTQSPTHLIKTRGQQVTLRCSPKSGHDTVSWYQQALGQGPQFIFQYYEEEERQRGNFPDRFSGHQFPNYSSELNVNALLLGDSALYLCASSFGDRAEEQYFGPGTRLTVT.

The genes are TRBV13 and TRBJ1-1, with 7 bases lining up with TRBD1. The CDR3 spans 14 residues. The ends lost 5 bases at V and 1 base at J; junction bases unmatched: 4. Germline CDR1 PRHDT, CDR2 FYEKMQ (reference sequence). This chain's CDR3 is CASSAGTANTEAFF. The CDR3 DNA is TGTGCCAGCAGCGCAGGGACAGCGAACACTGAAGCTTTCTTT. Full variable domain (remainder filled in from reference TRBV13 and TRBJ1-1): AAGVIQSPRHLIKEKRETATLKCYPIPRHDTVYWYQQGPGQDPQFLISFYEKMQSDKGSIPDRFSAQQFSDYHSELNMSSLELGDSALYFCASSAGTANTEAFFGQGTRLTVV.

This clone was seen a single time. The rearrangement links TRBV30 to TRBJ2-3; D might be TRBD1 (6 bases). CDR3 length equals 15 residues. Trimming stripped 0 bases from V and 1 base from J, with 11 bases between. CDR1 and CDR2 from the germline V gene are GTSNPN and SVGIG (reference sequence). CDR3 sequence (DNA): TGTGCCTGGAGTGTAGGGGCAGGGGGCACAGATACGCAGTATTTT. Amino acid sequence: CAWSVGAGGTDTQYF.